These 17 T cell receptor beta chains originate from one sample sequenced in a study of monozygotic twins with inflammatory bowel disease. No DNA is given; TCRdb re-called the 5' RACE reads and lists each CDR3 protein once. Found here are some 150,000 distinct CDR3 sequences; the top ten clones hold roughly 1.2%. Sequenced sample: blood. These receptors came from a human donor with ulcerative colitis or Crohn's disease, or a healthy co-twin of an affected twin (not recorded which).

The chain is built from TRBV18 and TRBJ2-1; TCRdb returns TRBD2, unconfirmable since there is no DNA. This CDR3 comprises 20 residues. Germline values: CDR1 KGHSH, CDR2 LQKENI. The CDR3 here is CASSQPTKSGEWGVYNEQFF.

The chain combines TRBV9 with TRBJ1-5; the TCRdb call, TRBD1, lacks DNA for checking. The CDR3 loop spans 13 amino acids. Germline loops: CDR1 SGDLS, CDR2 YYNGEE. The CDR3 is CASSPSRKQPQHF.

The V and J genes are TRBV20-1 and TRBJ2-3; TCRdb gives TRBD2 as the D gene, but with no DNA this cannot be confirmed. Looked up from germline, CDR1 is DFQATT and CDR2 is SNEGSKA (reference sequence). CDR3 length: 13 residues. The CDR3 loop reads CSATSGSTDTQYF.

The V gene is TRBV28, the J gene TRBJ2-6; TCRdb's D call, TRBD1, is unchecked because there is no DNA. The CDR3 is 16 residues long. Germline values: CDR1 MDHEN, CDR2 SYDVKM. CDR3 sequence: CASSFQGLSGANVLTF.

This chain uses TRBV20-1 with TRBJ2-7; TCRdb selects TRBD2, and the lack of DNA leaves this call unchecked. The CDR3 totals 12 residues. The germline V gene encodes CDR1 DFQATT and CDR2 SNEGSKA (reference sequence). The CDR3 loop reads CTPSGPPDEQYF.

V is TRBV12-3 or TRBV12-4 and J is TRBJ1-5. The CDR3 is 13 amino acids. The CDR3 protein is CASSFSSNQPQHF.

The gene calls are TRBV19 and TRBJ1-1. The CDR3 length is 16 residues. Germline V lookup: CDR1 LNHDA, CDR2 SQIVND (reference sequence). CDR3 loop: CASSIEAQAGEAEAFF.

This chain connects TRBV12-3 or TRBV12-4 to TRBJ2-1; as DNA is missing, the TRBD1 call by TCRdb cannot be tested. The CDR3 covers 16 residues. CDR3 protein: CASSFHSRDGYNEQFF.

The rearrangement links TRBV5-4 to TRBJ2-5; TCRdb's assignment of TRBD2 cannot be checked, as there is no DNA. CDR3 length equals 14 residues. Per the germline V gene, CDR1 is SGHNT and CDR2 is YYREEE (reference sequence). Here the CDR3 reads CASSLYGREETQYF.

The genes are TRBV7-2 and TRBJ2-7; TCRdb reports TRBD1, a call that lacks DNA to check it against. The CDR3 loop spans 15 amino acids. CDR1 SGHTA and CDR2 FQGNSA come from the germline V gene. CDR3 region: CASSFQGSSSYEQYF.

This rearrangement joins TRBV27 to TRBJ1-6; the D gene TCRdb calls, TRBD1, cannot be checked with no DNA. This CDR3 region has 14 residues. In germline, CDR1 is MNHEY, CDR2 SMNVEV (reference sequence). CDR3 in amino acids: CASSFSTGNSPLHF.

This rearrangement joins TRBV7-9 to TRBJ2-3; TCRdb gives TRBD2 as the D gene, but with no DNA this cannot be confirmed. Germline V lookup: CDR1 SEHNR, CDR2 FQNEAQ (reference sequence). The CDR3 length is 15 residues. CDR3 sequence reads: CASSLEGRSPDTQYF.

V and J are TRBV19 and TRBJ2-1; the D gene TCRdb calls, TRBD2, cannot be checked with no DNA. Germline CDR1 is LNHDA and CDR2 is SQIVND (reference sequence). CDR3 size: 16 residues. The CDR3: CASSTRSNPSYNEQFF.

The CDR3 is CASSPQVDSYEQYF. V usage is TRBV19 and J usage is TRBJ2-7. Germline assignment: CDR1 LNHDA and CDR2 SQIVND (reference sequence). The CDR3 loop spans 14 amino acids.

The gene calls are TRBV7-3 and TRBJ2-5; TCRdb selects TRBD1, and the lack of DNA leaves this call unchecked. CDR3 length: 13 amino acids. CDR1 is SGHTA, CDR2 FQGTGA, per germline. CDR3: CASSQGDTVAQYF. The full variable domain, its missing parts supplied by reference TRBV7-3 and TRBJ2-5, is GAGVSQTPSNKVTEKGKYVELRCDPISGHTALYWYRQSLGQGPEFLIYFQGTGAADDSGLPNDRFFAVRPEGSVSTLKIQRTERGDSAVYLCASSQGDTVAQYFGPGTRLLVL.

J is TRBJ2-5 and V is TRBV5-1; TCRdb's D gene call, TRBD1, goes unchecked for lack of DNA. Germline loops: CDR1 SGHRS, CDR2 YFSETQ. The CDR3 extends over 14 amino acids. This chain's CDR3 is CASSYGTAQETQYF.

The chain is built from TRBV3-1 and TRBJ2-1. This CDR3 has 15 amino acids. CDR1 LGHDT and CDR2 YNNKEL come from the germline V gene (reference sequence). CDR3 residues: CASSQDLDSYNEQFF.